The rows below give T cell receptor beta chains drawn from one sample of a study of cytomegalovirus exposure and HLA in healthy donors. Repertoires were generated with immunoSEQ multiplex PCR, while TCRdb's copy carries only in-frame clones and drops some. The data show about 160,000 clones, 65% to 85% seen once. Sequencing used PBMCs. These receptors were taken from a middle-aged woman in good health and CMV-seropositive. Both conserved end residues are part of each CDR3. The order of the fields is CDR3 protein, CDR3 DNA, CDR3 length, V gene, D gene, J gene. A D gene is named only where the DNA matches it firmly.

cdr3_aa: CASTYSRDTTEAFF
cdr3_nt: TGTGCCAGCACCTACTCCCGGGACACCACTGAGGCTTTCTTT
cdr3_length: 14
v_call: TRBV6-6
d_call: -
j_call: TRBJ1-1

cdr3_aa: CASSLGRWVSDRADEKLFF
cdr3_nt: TGCGCCAGCAGCTTGGGGCGCTGGGTCTCAGACAGGGCCGATGAAAAACTGTTTTTT
cdr3_length: 19
v_call: TRBV5-1
d_call: TRBD1
j_call: TRBJ1-4

cdr3_aa: CASRPGGSTGELFF
cdr3_nt: TGTGCCAGCAGGCCCGGGGGATCCACCGGGGAGCTGTTTTTT
cdr3_length: 14
v_call: TRBV25-1
d_call: -
j_call: TRBJ2-2

cdr3_aa: CASSTPDRSAEAFF
cdr3_nt: TGTGCCAGCAGTACCCCGGACAGGAGCGCTGAAGCTTTCTTT
cdr3_length: 14
v_call: TRBV10-3
d_call: TRBD1
j_call: TRBJ1-1

cdr3_aa: CASSETDRGLEQYF
cdr3_nt: TGTGCCAGCAGTGAGACTGACAGGGGTCTCGAGCAGTACTTC
cdr3_length: 14
v_call: TRBV6-1
d_call: TRBD1
j_call: TRBJ2-7

cdr3_aa: CASSQNGGLAGAYNEQFF
cdr3_nt: TGCGCCAGCAGCCAAAACGGTGGACTAGCGGGGGCTTACAATGAGCAGTTCTTC
cdr3_length: 18
v_call: TRBV4-1
d_call: TRBD2
j_call: TRBJ2-1

cdr3_aa: CASSLDLGATEAFF
cdr3_nt: TGTGCCAGCAGCTTGGATTTAGGGGCCACTGAAGCTTTCTTT
cdr3_length: 14
v_call: TRBV5-6
d_call: -
j_call: TRBJ1-1

cdr3_aa: CASSSLAGGFVTETQYF
cdr3_nt: TGTGCCAGCAGTTCTTTAGCGGGGGGTTTTGTAACAGAGACCCAGTACTTC
cdr3_length: 17
v_call: TRBV28
d_call: TRBD2
j_call: TRBJ2-5

cdr3_aa: CASSQPTATRGYGYTF
cdr3_nt: TGCGCCAGCAGCCAGCCGACCGCTACAAGGGGCTATGGCTACACCTTC
cdr3_length: 16
v_call: TRBV4-1
d_call: -
j_call: TRBJ1-2

cdr3_aa: CASSRRTGGNSPLHF
cdr3_nt: TGTGCCAGCAGCCGCCGGACAGGGGGAAATTCACCCCTCCACTTT
cdr3_length: 15
v_call: TRBV7-9
d_call: TRBD1
j_call: TRBJ1-6

cdr3_aa: CASAGQGANGYTF
cdr3_nt: TGTGCCAGCGCCGGACAGGGGGCGAATGGCTACACCTTC
cdr3_length: 13
v_call: TRBV7-9
d_call: TRBD1
j_call: TRBJ1-2

cdr3_aa: CASSDGPGYGYTF
cdr3_nt: TGTGCCAGCAGTGATGGGCCAGGCTACGGCTACACCTTC
cdr3_length: 13
v_call: TRBV6-1
d_call: -
j_call: TRBJ1-2

cdr3_aa: CASSRAGGITYNEQFF
cdr3_nt: TGTGCCAGCAGCCGAGCCGGCGGGATTACCTACAATGAGCAGTTCTTC
cdr3_length: 16
v_call: TRBV7-9
d_call: -
j_call: TRBJ2-1

cdr3_aa: CASSGTGDSNQPQHF
cdr3_nt: TGTGCCAGCAGCGGGACAGGGGATAGCAATCAGCCCCAGCATTTT
cdr3_length: 15
v_call: TRBV9
d_call: TRBD1
j_call: TRBJ1-5

cdr3_aa: CASSSHRSYGYTF
cdr3_nt: TGTGCCAGCAGTTCACACCGGAGCTATGGCTACACCTTC
cdr3_length: 13
v_call: TRBV28
d_call: -
j_call: TRBJ1-2